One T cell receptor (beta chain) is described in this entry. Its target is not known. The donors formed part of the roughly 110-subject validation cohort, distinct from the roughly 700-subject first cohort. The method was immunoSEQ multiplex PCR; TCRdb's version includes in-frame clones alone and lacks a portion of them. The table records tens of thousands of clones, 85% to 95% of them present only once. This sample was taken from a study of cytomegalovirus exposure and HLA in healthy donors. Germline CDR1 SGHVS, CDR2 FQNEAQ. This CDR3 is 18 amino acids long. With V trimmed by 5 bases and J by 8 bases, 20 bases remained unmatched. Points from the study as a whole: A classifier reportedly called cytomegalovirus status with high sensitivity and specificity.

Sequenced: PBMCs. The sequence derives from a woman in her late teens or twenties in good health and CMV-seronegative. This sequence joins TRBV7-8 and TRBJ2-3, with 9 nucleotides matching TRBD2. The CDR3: CASSRVGASGVSSGTQYF. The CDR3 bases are TGTGCCAGCAGCCGCGTGGGAGCTAGCGGGGTGTCTTCTGGTACGCAGTATTTT.